The 24 T cell receptor beta chains below come from one sample, sequenced in a study of blood T cell repertoires in COVID-19. The method was immunoSEQ multiplex PCR; TCRdb's version includes in-frame clones alone and lacks a portion of them. The sample records about 100,000 clones, 80% being singletons. Sequenced input: peripheral blood. These receptors originate from a man between 70 and 80 years old with active or convalescent COVID-19.

The rearrangement uses TRBV19 and TRBJ2-7; D unclear. Germline loops: CDR1 LNHDA, CDR2 SQIVND (reference sequence). V shed 0 bases and J shed 0 bases, with 3 bases lying between them. The CDR3 has 13 amino acids. The CDR3 sequence: CASSIDNSYEQYF. Here the CDR3 DNA reads TGTGCCAGTAGTATAGACAACTCCTACGAGCAGTACTTC.

This clone was observed at least ten times. This rearrangement joins TRBV6-4 to TRBJ2-1, with 9 bases fitting TRBD2. V was pared by 2 bases and J by 1 base, with 3 bases of the junction left unmatched. The length of the CDR3 is 16 residues. Per the germline V gene, CDR1 is MRHNA and CDR2 is SNTAGT. The CDR3 is CASSDESGGSYNEQFF. DNA for the CDR3: TGTGCCAGCAGTGACGAGAGCGGGGGGTCCTACAATGAGCAGTTCTTC.

The chain combines TRBV15 with TRBJ1-5; a possible D gene is TRBD1 (6 bases). The ends were cut back, 0 bases at V and 7 bases at J, with 7 bases in the middle. The CDR3 loop spans 13 amino acids. Germline V CDR1 and CDR2: LNHNV, YYDKDF (reference sequence). CDR3 protein: CATSRDGGQPQHF. CDR3 sequence (DNA): TGTGCCACCAGCAGAGATGGGGGCCAGCCCCAGCATTTT.

This chain connects TRBV5-4 to TRBJ2-6; D possibly corresponds to TRBD2 (5 bases). The CDR3 length is 14 residues. CDR1 is SGHNT and CDR2 is YYREEE in the germline V gene (reference sequence). Trimming pared 5 bases from V and 2 bases from J, leaving 8 bases between. This CDR3 is CASRSGTGANVLTF. The DNA for the CDR3 is TGTGCCAGCAGGTCCGGGACTGGGGCCAACGTCCTGACTTTC.

This chain connects TRBV5-4 to TRBJ2-7; the D gene is possibly TRBD1 (6 bases). CDR3 length: 15 residues. CDR1 SGHNT and CDR2 YYREEE come from the germline V gene (reference sequence). The ends were cut back, 4 bases at V and 3 bases at J, with 17 bases in the middle. The CDR3 spells CASSRSGTTHYEQYF. CDR3 DNA: TGTGCCAGCAGCCGTTCCGGGACAACTCACTACGAGCAGTACTTC. Together with reference TRBV5-4 and TRBJ2-7, the CDR3 gives the full variable domain: ETGVTQSPTHLIKTRGQQVTLRCSSQSGHNTVSWYQQALGQGPQFIFQYYREEENGRGNFPPRFSGLQFPNYSSELNVNALELDDSALYLCASSRSGTTHYEQYFGPGTRLTVT.

In its sample, this clone was seen a few times. Other DNA sequences in the sample encode the same CDR3. The chain combines TRBV6-1 with TRBJ2-6; the D is unclear. This CDR3 has 15 amino acids. V gave up 2 bases and J gave up 0 bases, with 5 bases separating them. Germline CDR1 and CDR2: MNHNS and SASEGT. The CDR3 here is CASSETGSGANVLTF. Here the CDR3 DNA reads TGTGCCAGCAGTGAAACGGGCTCTGGGGCCAACGTCCTGACTTTC.

The chain joins TRBV28 to TRBJ2-1; D might be TRBD1 (5 bases). The CDR3 covers 12 residues. In germline, CDR1 is MDHEN, CDR2 SYDVKM. V dropped 7 bases and J dropped 8 bases, with 12 bases sitting between them. The CDR3 DNA sequence: TGTGCCAGCAAGCGAGTCAGGGATGAGCAGTTCTTC. Translation gives CASKRVRDEQFF. Looking up the rest from reference TRBV28 and TRBJ2-1 gives the full variable domain: DVKVTQSSRYLVKRTGEKVFLECVQDMDHENMFWYRQDPGLGLRLIYFSYDVKMKEKGDIPEGYSVSREKKERFSLILESASTNQTSMYLCASKRVRDEQFFGPGTRLTVL.

The CDR3 DNA reads as TGCGCCAGCAGCCAAGGACAGTTTAACACTGAAGCTTTCTTT. Protein product: CASSQGQFNTEAFF. The gene calls are TRBV4-1 and TRBJ1-1; D might be TRBD1 (5 bases). V dropped 1 base and J dropped 2 bases, with 8 bases sitting between them. Germline V lookup: CDR1 MGHRA, CDR2 YSYEKL. The CDR3 length is 14 residues.

The V call is TRBV19, the J call TRBJ1-2; D may be TRBD1 (6 bases). The CDR3 contains 14 residues. V dropped 4 bases and J dropped 1 base, with 10 bases sitting between them. CDR1 is LNHDA, CDR2 SQIVND, per germline (reference sequence). This CDR3 reads CASSTGQLNYGYTF. In DNA, the CDR3 is TGTGCCAGTAGTACAGGACAGCTTAACTATGGCTACACCTTC.

This sequence joins TRBV6-6 and TRBJ1-3; 8 nucleotides match TRBD1. This CDR3 region has 15 residues. Germline values: CDR1 MNHNY, CDR2 SVGAGI (reference sequence). V shed 2 bases, J shed 5 bases, and the junction held 5 bases outside the gene matches. CDR3 bases: TGTGCCAGCAGTTACACCGGACAGGGAAGAAACACCATATATTTT. It yields the protein CASSYTGQGRNTIYF.

This clone has more than one count but fewer than ten. The junction departs from germline at one end; a sequencing error may be responsible. The genes are TRBV7-7 and TRBJ2-1; 12 bases match TRBD2. Germline V gene lookup returns CDR1 SSHAT and CDR2 FNYEAQ (reference sequence). The CDR3 loop spans 17 amino acids. CDR3 residues: CASSLAGSSGRENEQFF. For the CDR3, the DNA is TGTGCTAGCAGCTTAGCTGGTTCTAGCGGGAGGGAGAATGAGCAGTTCTTC.

V usage is TRBV7-2 and J usage is TRBJ1-6; 8 bases are a match to TRBD1. With 5 bases clipped from V and 10 bases from J, the junction kept 13 bases outside the gene matches. Germline CDR1 and CDR2: SGHTA and FQGNSA. This CDR3 is 16 amino acids long. The CDR3 sequence is CASSPILPGGGSPLHF. The CDR3 bases are TGTGCCAGCAGCCCTATACTTCCAGGGGGCGGATCACCCCTCCACTTT.

The V and J genes are TRBV2 and TRBJ2-5, with TRBD2 matching over 16 bases. CDR1 is SNHLY and CDR2 is FYNNEI in the germline V gene. The V gene end was trimmed by 8 bases and the J gene end by 10 bases; junction bases not matched to a gene: 7. This CDR3 is built from 14 residues. CDR3 DNA: TGTGCCAGCTCTGGGACTAGCGGGGGGGCGGGCCAGTACTTC. Residues: CASSGTSGGAGQYF.

The chain couples TRBV9 to TRBJ1-2; 9 bases are shared with TRBD1. The J segment lost 7 bases and the V segment lost 2 bases, leaving 9 bases of the junction unmatched. The CDR3 runs 15 residues. Germline V gives CDR1 SGDLS, CDR2 YYNGEE. The CDR3 loop reads CASSVLQGAKVGYTF. The CDR3 DNA sequence: TGTGCCAGCAGCGTTCTACAGGGGGCGAAGGTTGGCTACACCTTC.

The chain is built from TRBV11-2 and TRBJ2-3; 8 positions agree with TRBD1. From germline, CDR1 is SGHAT and CDR2 FQNNGV. The CDR3 sequence is 14 residues long. The ends lost 5 bases at V and 2 bases at J; junction bases unmatched: 3. Here the CDR3 DNA reads TGTGCCAGCAGCACGGGACAGGTCACAGATACGCAGTATTTT. Translation: CASSTGQVTDTQYF.

J is TRBJ1-4 and V is TRBV7-8, with 7 bases lining up with TRBD1. The CDR3 length is 14 residues. The germline gives CDR1 SGHVS, CDR2 FQNEAQ. V lost 1 base, J lost 7 bases, and 3 bases stayed unmatched. The CDR3 coding sequence is TGTGCCAGCAGCTTAGTAGGGACAGTTGAAAAACTGTTTTTT. Protein sequence: CASSLVGTVEKLFF.

The chain employs TRBV5-1 and TRBJ1-1; the match to TRBD1 covers 9 bases. Germline V gives CDR1 SGHRS, CDR2 YFSETQ. This CDR3 region has 15 residues. V was pared by 3 bases and J by 2 bases, with 5 bases of the junction left unmatched. The CDR3 nucleotides read TGCGCCAGCAGCTCCGGGACAGGGTTAAACACTGAAGCTTTCTTT. This codes for CASSSGTGLNTEAFF.

The gene calls are TRBV5-1 and TRBJ1-4; 8 bases are shared with TRBD1. Germline-derived CDR1 and CDR2 are SGHRS and YFSETQ. This CDR3 contains 13 residues. V lost 4 bases and J lost 5; bases outside the gene matches: 1. The CDR3: CASSRDRNEKLFF. The CDR3 DNA sequence: TGCGCCAGCAGCCGGGACAGGAATGAAAAACTGTTTTTT.

The chain is built from TRBV12-3 or TRBV12-4 and TRBJ1-2; D is unclear. The CDR3 sequence is 11 residues long. V was pared by 6 bases and J by 8 bases, with 10 bases between. The DNA for the CDR3 is TGTGCCAGCAGCCGAGGGTGGGGCTACACCTTC. Residues: CASSRGWGYTF.

The CDR3 here is CASSIATTYEQYF. CDR3 sequence (DNA): TGTGCCAGTAGTATAGCCACAACATACGAGCAGTACTTC. The chain recombines TRBV19 with TRBJ2-7; D is unclear. The CDR3 extends over 13 amino acids. Germline V gene data show CDR1 as LNHDA and CDR2 as SQIVND (reference sequence). V lost 1 base and J 4 bases, leaving 8 bases between the germline ends.

CDR3 sequence: CASSPQNVRGGTEAFF. The CDR3 DNA follows: TGTGCCAGCTCACCACAAAACGTACGTGGAGGCACTGAAGCTTTCTTT. The V and J genes are TRBV18 and TRBJ1-1, with D unclear. The CDR3 loop spans 16 amino acids. CDR1 KGHSH and CDR2 LQKENI come from the germline V gene. Trimming cost V 1 base and J 4 bases, with 16 bases left between them. Looking up the rest from reference TRBV18 and TRBJ1-1 gives the full variable domain: NAGVMQNPRHLVRRRGQEARLRCSPMKGHSHVYWYRQLPEEGLKFMVYLQKENIIDESGMPKERFSAEFPKEGPSILRIQQVVRGDSAAYFCASSPQNVRGGTEAFFGQGTRLTVV.

This sequence joins TRBV24-1 and TRBJ2-1; TRBD2 is a possible D gene (6 bases). Germline V CDR1 and CDR2: KGHDR, SFDVKD. V dropped 1 base and J dropped 3 bases, with 9 bases sitting between them. The CDR3 covers 15 residues. CDR3 region: CATSDFGGNYNEQFF. The CDR3 nucleotides read TGTGCCACCAGTGATTTCGGGGGAAACTACAATGAGCAGTTCTTC.

CDR3 protein: CASSRDRVSGNTIYF. CDR3 bases: TGTGCCAGCAGCCGTGACAGGGTATCTGGAAACACCATATATTTT. The chain is built from TRBV7-9 and TRBJ1-3, with TRBD1 identical over 7 bases. The CDR3 is 15 amino acids. The junction had 5 bases not matched to a gene; V was cut back by 5 bases and J by 1 base. Germline CDR1 is SEHNR and CDR2 is FQNEAQ (reference sequence).

This sequence joins TRBV25-1 and TRBJ2-5; 16 nucleotides agree with TRBD2. J lost 3 bases, V lost 6 bases, and 4 bases had no gene match. The CDR3 contains 16 residues. Germline V lookup: CDR1 MGHDK, CDR2 SYGVNS. The CDR3 DNA reads as TGTGCCAGCAGGGGGGGGACTAGCGGGAGGGAAGAGACCCAGTACTTC. As protein: CASRGGTSGREETQYF.